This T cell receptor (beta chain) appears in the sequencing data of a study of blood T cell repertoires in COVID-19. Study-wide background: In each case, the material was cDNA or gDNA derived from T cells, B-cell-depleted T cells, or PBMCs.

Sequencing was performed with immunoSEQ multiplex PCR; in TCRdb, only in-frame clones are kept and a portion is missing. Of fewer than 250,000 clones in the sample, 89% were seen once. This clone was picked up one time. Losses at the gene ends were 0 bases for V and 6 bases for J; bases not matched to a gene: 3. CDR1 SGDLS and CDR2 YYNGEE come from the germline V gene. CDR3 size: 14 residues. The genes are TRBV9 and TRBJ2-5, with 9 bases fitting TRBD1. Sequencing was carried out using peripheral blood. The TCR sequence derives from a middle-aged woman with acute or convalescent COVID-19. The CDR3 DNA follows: TGTGCCAGCAGCGTAGAACAGGGGGCGAAGACCCAGTACTTC. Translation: CASSVEQGAKTQYF. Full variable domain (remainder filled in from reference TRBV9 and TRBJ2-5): DSGVTQTPKHLITATGQRVTLRCSPRSGDLSVYWYQQSLDQGLQFLIQYYNGEERAKGNILERFSAQQFPDLHSELNLSSLELGDSALYFCASSVEQGAKTQYFGPGTRLLVL.